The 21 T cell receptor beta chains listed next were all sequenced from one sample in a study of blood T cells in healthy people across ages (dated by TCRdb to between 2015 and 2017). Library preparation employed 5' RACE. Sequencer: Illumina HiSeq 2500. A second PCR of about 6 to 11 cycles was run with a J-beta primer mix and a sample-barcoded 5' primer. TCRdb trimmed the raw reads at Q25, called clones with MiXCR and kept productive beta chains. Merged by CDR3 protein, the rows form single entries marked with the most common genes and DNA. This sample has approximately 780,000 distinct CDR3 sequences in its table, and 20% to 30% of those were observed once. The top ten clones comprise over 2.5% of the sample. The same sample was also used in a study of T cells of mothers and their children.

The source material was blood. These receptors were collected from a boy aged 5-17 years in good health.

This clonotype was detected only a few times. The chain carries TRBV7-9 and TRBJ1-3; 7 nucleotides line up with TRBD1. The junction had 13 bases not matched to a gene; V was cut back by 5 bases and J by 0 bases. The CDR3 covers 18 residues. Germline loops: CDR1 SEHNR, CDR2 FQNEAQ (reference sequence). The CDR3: CASSLGQGVTLSGNTIYF. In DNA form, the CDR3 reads TGTGCCAGCAGCCTCGGGCAGGGGGTCACCCTCTCTGGAAACACCATATATTTT.

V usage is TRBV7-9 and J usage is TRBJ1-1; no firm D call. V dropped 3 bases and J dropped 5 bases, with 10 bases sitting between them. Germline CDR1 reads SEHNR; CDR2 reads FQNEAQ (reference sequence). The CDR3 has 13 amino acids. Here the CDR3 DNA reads TGTGCCAGCAGCTTTCAGTTCTTGACTGAAGCTTTCTTT. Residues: CASSFQFLTEAFF.

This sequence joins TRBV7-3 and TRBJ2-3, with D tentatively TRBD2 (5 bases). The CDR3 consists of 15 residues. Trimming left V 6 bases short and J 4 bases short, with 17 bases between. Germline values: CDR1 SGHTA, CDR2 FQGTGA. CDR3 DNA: TGTGCCAGCAGGTCCAGAGGCGGGTCCCCAGATACGCAGTATTTT. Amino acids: CASRSRGGSPDTQYF. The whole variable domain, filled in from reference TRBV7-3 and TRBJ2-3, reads GAGVSQTPSNKVTEKGKYVELRCDPISGHTALYWYRQSLGQGPEFLIYFQGTGAADDSGLPNDRFFAVRPEGSVSTLKIQRTERGDSAVYLCASRSRGGSPDTQYFGPGTRLTVL.

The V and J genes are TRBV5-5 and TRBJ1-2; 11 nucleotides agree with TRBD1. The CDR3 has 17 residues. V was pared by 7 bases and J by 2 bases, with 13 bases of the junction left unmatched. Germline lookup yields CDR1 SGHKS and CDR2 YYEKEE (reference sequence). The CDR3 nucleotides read TGTGCCAGCCTACCCTTAGAAGGACAGGGGGCAAACTATGGCTACACCTTC. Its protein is CASLPLEGQGANYGYTF.

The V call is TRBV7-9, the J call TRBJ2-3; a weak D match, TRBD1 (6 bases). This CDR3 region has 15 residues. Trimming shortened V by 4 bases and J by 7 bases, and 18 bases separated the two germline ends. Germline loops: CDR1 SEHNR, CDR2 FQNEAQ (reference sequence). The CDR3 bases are TGTGCCAGCAGCTCCGAGACAGGCGAAAGTTATACGCAGTATTTT. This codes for CASSSETGESYTQYF.

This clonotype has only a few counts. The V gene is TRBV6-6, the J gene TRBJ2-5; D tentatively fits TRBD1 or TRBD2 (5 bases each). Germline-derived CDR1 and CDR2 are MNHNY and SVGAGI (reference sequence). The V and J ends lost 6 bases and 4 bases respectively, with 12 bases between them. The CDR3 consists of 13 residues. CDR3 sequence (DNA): TGTGCCAGCAGCAGGCGAGGGACAGAGACCCAGTACTTC. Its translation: CASSRRGTETQYF.

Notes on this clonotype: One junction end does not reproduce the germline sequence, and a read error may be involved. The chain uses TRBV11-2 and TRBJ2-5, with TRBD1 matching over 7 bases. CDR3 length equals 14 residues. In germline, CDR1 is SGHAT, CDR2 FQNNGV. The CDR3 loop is CASSLGGQRETQYF. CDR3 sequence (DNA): TGTGCCAGCAGTTTAGGGGGACAGAGGGAGACCCAGTACTTC.

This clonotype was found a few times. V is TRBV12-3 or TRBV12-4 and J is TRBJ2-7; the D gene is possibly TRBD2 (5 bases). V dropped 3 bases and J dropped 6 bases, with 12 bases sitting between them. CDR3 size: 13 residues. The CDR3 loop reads CASSFMLAPEQYF. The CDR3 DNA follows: TGTGCCAGCAGTTTCATGCTAGCCCCCGAGCAGTACTTC.

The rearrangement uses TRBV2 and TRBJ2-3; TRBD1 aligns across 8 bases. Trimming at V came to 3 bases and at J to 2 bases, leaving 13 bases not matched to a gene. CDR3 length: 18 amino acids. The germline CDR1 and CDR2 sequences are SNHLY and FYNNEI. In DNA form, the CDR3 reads TGTGCCAGCAGTGAGACCTCCTTGACAGGGGATATCACAGATACGCAGTATTTT. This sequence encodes CASSETSLTGDITDTQYF.

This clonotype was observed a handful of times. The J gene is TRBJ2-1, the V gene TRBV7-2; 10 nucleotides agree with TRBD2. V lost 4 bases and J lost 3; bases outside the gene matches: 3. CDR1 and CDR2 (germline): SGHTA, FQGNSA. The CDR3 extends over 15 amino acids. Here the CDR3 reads CASSSSGGDYNEQFF. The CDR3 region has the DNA TGTGCCAGCAGCTCAAGCGGGGGGGACTACAATGAGCAGTTCTTC.

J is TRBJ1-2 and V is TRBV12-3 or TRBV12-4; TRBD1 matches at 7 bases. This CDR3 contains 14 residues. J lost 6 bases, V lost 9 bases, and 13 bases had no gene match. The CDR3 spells CASNPGQASNGYTF. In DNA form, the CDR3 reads TGTGCCAGTAATCCCGGACAGGCGTCAAATGGCTACACCTTC.

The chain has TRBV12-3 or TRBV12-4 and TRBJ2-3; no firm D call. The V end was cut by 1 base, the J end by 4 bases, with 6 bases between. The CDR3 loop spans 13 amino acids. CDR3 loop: CASSLGSADTQYF. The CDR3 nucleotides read TGTGCCAGCAGTTTAGGGAGCGCAGATACGCAGTATTTT.

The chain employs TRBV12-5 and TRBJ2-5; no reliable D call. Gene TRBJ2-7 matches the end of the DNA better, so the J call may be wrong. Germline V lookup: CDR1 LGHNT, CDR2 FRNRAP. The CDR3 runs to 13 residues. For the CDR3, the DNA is TGTGCTAGTGGTTTGGTACCCGTACACGAGCAGTACTTC. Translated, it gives CASGLVPVHEQYF.

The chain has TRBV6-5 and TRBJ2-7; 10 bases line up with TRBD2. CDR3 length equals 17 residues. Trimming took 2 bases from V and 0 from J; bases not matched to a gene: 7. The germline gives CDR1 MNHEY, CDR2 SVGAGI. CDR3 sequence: CASSYMLAGGSSYEQYF. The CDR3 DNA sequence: TGTGCCAGCAGTTACATGTTAGCGGGGGGTAGCTCCTACGAGCAGTACTTC.

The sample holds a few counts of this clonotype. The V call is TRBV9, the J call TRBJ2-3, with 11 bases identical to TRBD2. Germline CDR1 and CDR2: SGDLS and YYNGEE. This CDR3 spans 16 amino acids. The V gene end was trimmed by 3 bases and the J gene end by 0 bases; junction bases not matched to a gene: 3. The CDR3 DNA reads TGTGCCAGCAGCGGACTAGCGGGAAGTAGCACAGATACGCAGTATTTT. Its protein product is CASSGLAGSSTDTQYF. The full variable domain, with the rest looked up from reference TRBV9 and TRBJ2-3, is DSGVTQTPKHLITATGQRVTLRCSPRSGDLSVYWYQQSLDQGLQFLIQYYNGEERAKGNILERFSAQQFPDLHSELNLSSLELGDSALYFCASSGLAGSSTDTQYFGPGTRLTVL.

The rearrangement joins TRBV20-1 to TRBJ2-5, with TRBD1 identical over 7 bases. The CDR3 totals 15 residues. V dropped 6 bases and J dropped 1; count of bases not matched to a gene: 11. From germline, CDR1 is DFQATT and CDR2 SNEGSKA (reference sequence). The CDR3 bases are TGCAGTGCCCTCGACAGGGCGCGAGGCCAAGAGACCCAGTACTTC. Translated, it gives CSALDRARGQETQYF.

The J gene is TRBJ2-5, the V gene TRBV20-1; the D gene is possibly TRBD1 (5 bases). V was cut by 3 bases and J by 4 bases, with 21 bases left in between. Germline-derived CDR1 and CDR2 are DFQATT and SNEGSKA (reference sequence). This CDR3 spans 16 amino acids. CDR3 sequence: CSARPLTQGSRETQYF. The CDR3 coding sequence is TGCAGTGCTAGGCCCCTGACCCAGGGATCCCGAGAGACCCAGTACTTC.

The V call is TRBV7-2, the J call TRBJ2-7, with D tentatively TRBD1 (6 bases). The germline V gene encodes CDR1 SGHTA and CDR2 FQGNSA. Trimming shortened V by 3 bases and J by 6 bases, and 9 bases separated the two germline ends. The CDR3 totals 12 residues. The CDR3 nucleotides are TGTGCCAGCAGCTTGAACAGGGTCGAGCAGTACTTC. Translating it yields CASSLNRVEQYF.

CDR3 DNA sequence: TGCGCCAGCAGCCCGCGGACAGGGAACTCCTACGAGCAGTACTTC. Translating it yields CASSPRTGNSYEQYF. This chain joins TRBV5-1 and TRBJ2-7; 8 nucleotides align to TRBD1. CDR3 length: 15 amino acids. Germline trimming cut 4 bases from V and 0 bases from J; bases unmatched to any gene: 6. CDR1 SGHRS and CDR2 YFSETQ come from the germline V gene.

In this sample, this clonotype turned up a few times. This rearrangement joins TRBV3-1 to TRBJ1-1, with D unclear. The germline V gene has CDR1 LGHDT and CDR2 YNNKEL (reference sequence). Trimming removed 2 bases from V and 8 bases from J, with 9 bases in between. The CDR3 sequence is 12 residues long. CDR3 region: CASSQSTTEAFF. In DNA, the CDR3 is TGTGCCAGCAGCCAATCGACAACCGAAGCTTTCTTT.

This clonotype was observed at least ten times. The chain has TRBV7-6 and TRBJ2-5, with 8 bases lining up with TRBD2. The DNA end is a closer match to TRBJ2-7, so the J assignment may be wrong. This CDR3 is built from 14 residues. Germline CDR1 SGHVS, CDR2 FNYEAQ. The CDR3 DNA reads TGTGCCAGCACCGCTACGCGGGGGGCTTACGAGCAGTACTTC. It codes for CASTATRGAYEQYF.